These 27 T cell receptor beta chains were sequenced from one sample in a study of shared T cell receptors in the human thymus. Repertoires were generated with immunoSEQ multiplex PCR, while TCRdb's copy carries only in-frame clones and drops some. The repertoire holds about 710,000 clones, with 80% to 90% as singletons. Another study also made use of these data, one on human thymus T cells.

Sequencing input: thymocytes. These TCRs come from a boy under two years old with a congenital heart defect.

The J gene is TRBJ2-7, the V gene TRBV2; D call uncertain. The V gene's germline CDR1 is SNHLY and CDR2 FYNNEI. The CDR3 is made up of 13 amino acids. Trimming shortened V by 6 bases and J by 1 base, and 10 bases separated the two germline ends. This CDR3 reads CASRGRSSYEQYF. DNA for the CDR3: TGTGCCAGCAGGGGCAGGTCGTCCTACGAGCAGTACTTC.

The chain is built from TRBV29-1 and TRBJ2-1, with 7 bases lining up with TRBD1. J gave up 1 base and V 4 bases, and 4 bases lay outside the gene matches. Per germline, CDR1 SQVTM and CDR2 ANQGSEA. The CDR3 covers 14 residues. The CDR3 spells CSVVGDRSYNEQFF. CDR3 DNA: TGCAGCGTTGTGGGGGACAGATCCTACAATGAGCAGTTCTTC.

The rearrangement uses TRBV7-3 and TRBJ2-7, with 11 bases aligning to TRBD2. In germline, CDR1 is SGHTA, CDR2 FQGTGA. CDR3 length: 13 amino acids. V shed 5 bases, J shed 6 bases, and the junction held 3 bases outside the gene matches. The CDR3 spells CASSIAGGPEQYF. The CDR3 DNA reads TGTGCCAGCAGCATAGCGGGGGGGCCCGAGCAGTACTTC.

Only one count was recorded for this clone. The CDR3 here is CASSYGTSGSAETQYF. The CDR3 bases are TGTGCCAGCAGTTACGGGACTAGCGGGAGCGCAGAGACCCAGTACTTC. The V gene is TRBV6-6, the J gene TRBJ2-5, with 14 bases aligning to TRBD2. The V gene's germline CDR1 is MNHNY and CDR2 SVGAGI (reference sequence). V lost 2 bases to trimming and J lost 4 bases; unmatched junction nucleotides: 3. The CDR3 runs to 16 residues.

The chain has TRBV27 and TRBJ2-1; 11 bases are a match to TRBD2. The CDR3 sequence is 18 residues long. J lost 8 bases, V lost 6 bases, and 18 bases had no gene match. Germline lookup yields CDR1 MNHEY and CDR2 SMNVEV (reference sequence). CDR3: CASRGNRTSGSMVDEQFF. CDR3 DNA: TGTGCCAGCAGAGGGAACAGAACTAGCGGGAGTATGGTCGATGAGCAGTTCTTC.

V gene TRBV19 combines with J gene TRBJ1-5; D is possibly TRBD1 (5 bases). Germline V gene lookup returns CDR1 LNHDA and CDR2 SQIVND (reference sequence). The V and J ends lost 10 bases and 7 bases respectively, with 11 bases between them. The CDR3 consists of 11 residues. For the CDR3, the DNA is TGTGCCACCGGGGAGGGGCAGCCCCAGCATTTT. It specifies CATGEGQPQHF.

This chain connects TRBV4-3 to TRBJ2-1, with TRBD1 as a possible D gene (5 bases). CDR1 LGHNA and CDR2 YSLEER come from the germline V gene. The length of the CDR3 is 11 residues. With 2 bases removed from V and 11 bases from J, the gap between germline ends came to 7 bases. This chain's CDR3 is CASSQRGQQFF. DNA for the CDR3: TGCGCCAGCAGCCAAAGGGGTCAGCAGTTCTTC.

The V and J genes are TRBV28 and TRBJ1-1; D gene uncertain. CDR3 length: 12 amino acids. The germline V gene encodes CDR1 MDHEN and CDR2 SYDVKM. V shed 4 bases and J shed 7 bases, with 10 bases lying between them. The CDR3 protein is CASSSTKYEAFF. CDR3 DNA sequence: TGTGCCAGCAGTTCTACCAAGTATGAAGCTTTCTTT.

This chain uses TRBV27 with TRBJ2-3, with TRBD2 identical over 9 bases. V dropped 7 bases and J dropped 1; count of bases not matched to a gene: 15. This CDR3 spans 18 amino acids. The V gene's germline CDR1 is MNHEY and CDR2 SMNVEV (reference sequence). CDR3 DNA sequence: TGTGCCAGCAAAATCGGGCTAGCGGGGACCACTGGCACAGATACGCAGTATTTT. Residues: CASKIGLAGTTGTDTQYF.

J is TRBJ2-1 and V is TRBV4-1, with TRBD2 identical over 9 bases. Trimming took 3 bases from V and 9 from J; bases not matched to a gene: 12. The CDR3 length is 16 residues. Germline V lookup: CDR1 MGHRA, CDR2 YSYEKL. The CDR3 is CASSHRERGEGGEQFF. In DNA, the CDR3 is TGCGCCAGCAGCCATCGCGAGCGGGGGGAGGGAGGTGAGCAGTTCTTC.

The chain recombines TRBV4-3 with TRBJ2-7, with TRBD2 identical over 12 bases. The trim removed 4 bases at V and 3 bases at J, leaving 1 base unmatched. The CDR3 length is 14 residues. The germline CDR1 and CDR2 sequences are LGHNA and YSLEER. CDR3 protein: CASSPSGRDYEQYF. DNA for the CDR3: TGCGCCAGCAGCCCTAGCGGGAGGGACTACGAGCAGTACTTC.

V gene TRBV27 combines with J gene TRBJ2-7, with 10 nucleotides matching TRBD2. The CDR3 length is 14 residues. V shed 5 bases and J 3 bases; nucleotides not matched to a gene: 4. Germline values: CDR1 MNHEY, CDR2 SMNVEV (reference sequence). The CDR3 DNA reads as TGTGCCAGCAGTCCGCGGACTAGCGGCTACGAGCAGTACTTC. As protein: CASSPRTSGYEQYF.

This clone was counted only a few times. V gene TRBV5-4 combines with J gene TRBJ1-3, with a possible D match to TRBD1 (6 bases). Per germline, CDR1 SGHNT and CDR2 YYREEE (reference sequence). V was clipped by 4 bases and J by 4 bases, with 12 bases between them. The CDR3 runs to 14 residues. CDR3 loop: CASSPDRIGNTIYF. The DNA of the CDR3 is TGTGCCAGCAGCCCCGACAGGATCGGAAACACCATATATTTT.

V is TRBV23-1 and J is TRBJ1-2; TRBD1 matches 9 bases. TRBV23-1 is classed as an ORF, of uncertain function. V gave up 7 bases and J gave up 4 bases; unmatched junction bases: 4. This CDR3 comprises 13 residues. The DNA of the CDR3 is TGCGCCAGCACCCACAGGGGGCGCTATGGCTACACCTTC. This encodes CASTHRGRYGYTF.

V and J are TRBV9 and TRBJ2-3; 9 nucleotides agree with TRBD1. The CDR3 length is 17 residues. The J segment lost 3 bases and the V segment lost 4 bases, leaving 12 bases of the junction unmatched. Germline CDR1 and CDR2: SGDLS and YYNGEE. Here the CDR3 reads CASSTGGSGAVTDTQYF. CDR3 nucleotide sequence: TGTGCCAGCAGCACAGGGGGCAGCGGGGCTGTAACAGATACGCAGTATTTT.

The rearrangement links TRBV10-3 to TRBJ1-2; 7 nucleotides align to TRBD1. Trimming at V came to 6 bases and at J to 4 bases, leaving 8 bases not matched to a gene. Germline V gene data show CDR1 as ENHRY and CDR2 as SYGVKD. The CDR3 totals 14 residues. The CDR3 here is CAISHQTGPYGYTF. The CDR3 DNA is TGTGCCATCAGCCACCAGACAGGGCCCTATGGCTACACCTTC.

This clone was seen a handful of times. CDR3 nucleotides: TGTGCCAGCAGCTGGGGACTAGTGGAGACCCAGTACTTC. It specifies CASSWGLVETQYF. The chain links TRBV2 to TRBJ2-5; TRBD2 agrees at 8 bases. With 6 bases clipped from V and 5 bases from J, the junction kept 5 bases outside the gene matches. Per the germline V gene, CDR1 is SNHLY and CDR2 is FYNNEI. The CDR3 loop spans 13 amino acids.

This clone was picked up one time. V usage is TRBV6-5 and J usage is TRBJ2-7, with D possibly being TRBD1 (6 bases). The germline CDR1 and CDR2 sequences are MNHEY and SVGAGI. Trimming shortened V by 6 bases and J by 3 bases, and 15 bases separated the two germline ends. The CDR3 consists of 14 residues. CDR3 nucleotide sequence: TGTGCCAGCAGCCGCCCCCGGGACAACTACGAGCAGTACTTC. This codes for CASSRPRDNYEQYF.

This clone has just a few counts. This chain connects TRBV30 to TRBJ1-1; D not certain. The CDR3 totals 12 residues. CDR1 and CDR2 (germline): GTSNPN, SVGIG (reference sequence). Trimming took 3 bases from V and 6 from J, leaving 11 bases between them. CDR3 in DNA: TGTGCCTGGAGCCCGTCAGGATCTGAAGCTTTCTTT. It is translated as CAWSPSGSEAFF.

This rearrangement joins TRBV5-4 to TRBJ2-5; 9 nucleotides line up with TRBD2. Germline CDR1 and CDR2: SGHNT and YYREEE (reference sequence). The CDR3 consists of 15 residues. J was trimmed by 3 bases and V by 4 bases; bases with no gene match: 7. The CDR3 protein is CASSGLSGGKETQYF. In DNA form, the CDR3 reads TGTGCCAGCAGCGGGCTTAGCGGGGGCAAAGAGACCCAGTACTTC.

V and J are TRBV2 and TRBJ2-7; 7 bases map to TRBD2. Per germline, CDR1 SNHLY and CDR2 FYNNEI. V was clipped by 0 bases and J by 3 bases; unmatched bases: 11. The CDR3 runs to 17 residues. CDR3 sequence: CASSEAWEMAGDYEQYF. Written as DNA, the CDR3 is TGTGCCAGCAGTGAAGCATGGGAGATGGCGGGGGACTACGAGCAGTACTTC. Combining the CDR3 with reference TRBV2 and TRBJ2-7 gives the whole variable domain EPEVTQTPSHQVTQMGQEVILRCVPISNHLYFYWYRQILGQKVEFLVSFYNNEISEKSEIFDDQFSVERPDGSNFTLKIRSTKLEDSAMYFCASSEAWEMAGDYEQYFGPGTRLTVT.

The chain is built from TRBV4-2 and TRBJ2-2; D perhaps matches TRBD2 (6 bases). This CDR3 has 13 residues. Germline values: CDR1 LGHNA, CDR2 YNFKEQ. Trimming cost V 8 bases and J 5 bases, with 12 bases left between them. Written as DNA, the CDR3 is TGTGCCAGCGGACTACCTCATACCGGGGAGCTGTTTTTT. Its protein is CASGLPHTGELFF.

The V gene is TRBV4-1, the J gene TRBJ1-2, with 9 positions matching TRBD1. V shed 1 base, J shed 6 bases, and the junction held 3 bases outside the gene matches. Germline V gives CDR1 MGHRA, CDR2 YSYEKL. CDR3 length equals 14 residues. CDR3 bases: TGCGCCAGCAGCCAAGGCCGGGACAGGGATGGCTACACCTTC. It encodes CASSQGRDRDGYTF.

The CDR3 is CASSYDRDSYEQYF. Written as DNA, the CDR3 is TGTGCCAGCAGTTACGACAGGGACTCCTACGAGCAGTACTTC. This chain uses TRBV6-5 with TRBJ2-7; 7 nucleotides line up with TRBD1. The CDR3 length is 14 residues. The V gene's germline CDR1 is MNHEY and CDR2 SVGAGI. The trim removed 2 bases at V and 0 bases at J, leaving 1 base unmatched.

The chain joins TRBV30 to TRBJ1-2; 7 positions agree with TRBD1. The CDR3 totals 14 residues. Germline lookup yields CDR1 GTSNPN and CDR2 SVGIG (reference sequence). With V trimmed by 0 bases and J by 2 bases, 3 bases remained unmatched. The CDR3: CAWSVGQRNYGYTF. CDR3 sequence (DNA): TGTGCCTGGAGTGTGGGACAGAGAAACTATGGCTACACCTTC. Together with reference TRBV30 and TRBJ1-2, the CDR3 gives the full variable domain: SQTIHQWPATLVQPVGSPLSLECTVEGTSNPNLYWYRQAAGRGLQLLFYSVGIGQISSEVPQNLSASRPQDRQFILSSKKLLLSDSGFYLCAWSVGQRNYGYTFGSGTRLTVV.

The genes are TRBV7-4 and TRBJ2-2; no clear D gene. V lost 0 bases, J lost 7 bases, and 3 bases lay in between. Per the germline V gene, CDR1 is SGHVT and CDR2 is SQSDAQ. The CDR3 extends over 12 amino acids. CDR3 nucleotide sequence: TGTGCCAGCAGCTTAGCTAACGGGGAGCTGTTTTTT. Protein sequence: CASSLANGELFF.

The chain couples TRBV6-1 to TRBJ2-3; no clear D gene. Per germline, CDR1 MNHNS and CDR2 SASEGT. The CDR3 consists of 14 residues. The V end was cut by 2 bases, the J end by 4 bases, with 10 bases between. The CDR3 spells CASSETVNPDTQYF. The CDR3 nucleotides are TGTGCCAGCAGTGAAACAGTAAACCCAGATACGCAGTATTTT.